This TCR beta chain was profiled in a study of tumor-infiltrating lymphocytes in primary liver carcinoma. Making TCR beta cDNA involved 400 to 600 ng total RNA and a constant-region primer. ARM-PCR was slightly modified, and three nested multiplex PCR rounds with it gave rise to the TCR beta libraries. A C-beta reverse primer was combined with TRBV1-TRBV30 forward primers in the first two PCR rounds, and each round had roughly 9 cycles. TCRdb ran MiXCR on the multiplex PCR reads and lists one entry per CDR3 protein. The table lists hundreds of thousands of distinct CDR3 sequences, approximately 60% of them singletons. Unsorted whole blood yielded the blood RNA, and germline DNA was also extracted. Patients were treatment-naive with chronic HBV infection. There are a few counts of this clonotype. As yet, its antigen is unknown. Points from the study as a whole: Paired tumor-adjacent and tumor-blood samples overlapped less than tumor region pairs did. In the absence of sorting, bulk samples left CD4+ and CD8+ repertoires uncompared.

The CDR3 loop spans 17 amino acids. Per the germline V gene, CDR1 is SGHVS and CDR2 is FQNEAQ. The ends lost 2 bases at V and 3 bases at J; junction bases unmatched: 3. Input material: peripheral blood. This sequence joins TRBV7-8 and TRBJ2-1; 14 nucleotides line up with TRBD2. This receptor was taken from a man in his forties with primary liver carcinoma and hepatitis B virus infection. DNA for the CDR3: TGTGCCAGCAGCTTAACCGGGACTAGCGGGGGCTACAATGAGCAGTTCTTC. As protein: CASSLTGTSGGYNEQFF.